This T cell receptor beta chain was identified during a study of T cells in women clearing cervical HPV infection. Study background: Controls' single incident HPV16 infection cleared within 12 months without precancer. Case blood drawn at lesion detection; control blood after infection cleared. Study results and caveats: TRBV6-7 abundance was lower in cases than controls (around 0.1% versus 0.15%). CIN3+ cases had significantly higher TCR richness than controls; evenness did not differ.

V gave up 4 bases and J gave up 9 bases, with 8 bases separating them. CDR1 and CDR2 (germline): SGHRS, YFSETQ. The CDR3 extends over 12 amino acids. As for this clone: The target antigen is unknown. The missing CDR3 end, 3 residues past where the read stops, is filled in from the germline J gene.

Clones were sequenced by immunoSEQ multiplex PCR, and TCRdb holds only the in-frame ones, with some missing. The ten most abundant clones cover approximately 6% of a sample with around 37,000 clones. The TCR sequence derives from a woman aged 18 to 75 with a cervical HPV16 infection that either progressed to CIN3+ or cleared (not recorded which). The sample consisted of blood buffy coat. The genes are TRBV5-1 and TRBJ1-6; no definite D call. The CDR3 is CASSEPGSPLHF. The CDR3 bases that were read are TGCGCCAGCAGCGAGCCGGGTTCACCC.